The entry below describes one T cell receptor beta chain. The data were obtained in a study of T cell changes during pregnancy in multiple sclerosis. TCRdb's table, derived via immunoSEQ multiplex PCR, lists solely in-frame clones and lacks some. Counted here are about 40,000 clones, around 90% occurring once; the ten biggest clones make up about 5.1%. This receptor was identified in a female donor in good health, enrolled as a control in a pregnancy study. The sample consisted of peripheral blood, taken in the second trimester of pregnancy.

CDR3 nucleotide sequence: TGTGCCAGCAGTCCGCAGGGGACAAATGAAAAACTGTTTTTT. It yields the protein CASSPQGTNEKLFF. The chain combines TRBV7-9 with TRBJ1-4, with D maybe TRBD1 (6 bases). The CDR3 runs 14 residues. Germline values: CDR1 SEHNR, CDR2 FQNEAQ (reference sequence). Trimming removed 6 bases at V and 5 bases at J, with 13 bases between.